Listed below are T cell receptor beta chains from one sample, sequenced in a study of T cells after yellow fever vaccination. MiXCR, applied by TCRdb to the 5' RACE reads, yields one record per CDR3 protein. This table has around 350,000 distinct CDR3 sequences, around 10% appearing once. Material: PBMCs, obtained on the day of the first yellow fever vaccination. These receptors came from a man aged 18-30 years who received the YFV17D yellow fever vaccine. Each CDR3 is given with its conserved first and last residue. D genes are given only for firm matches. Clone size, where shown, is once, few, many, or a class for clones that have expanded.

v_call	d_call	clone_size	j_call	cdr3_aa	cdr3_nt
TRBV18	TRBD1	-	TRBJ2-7	CASSPLGTGGSYEQYF	TGTGCCAGCTCACCACTTGGGACAGGGGGATCCTACGAGCAGTACTTC
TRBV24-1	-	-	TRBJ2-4	CATSGWGEDIQYF	TGTGCCACCAGTGGCTGGGGGGAGGACATTCAGTACTTC
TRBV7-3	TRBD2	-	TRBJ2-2	CASSLVAGDTGELFF	TGTGCCAGCAGCTTAGTGGCGGGGGACACCGGGGAGCTGTTTTTT
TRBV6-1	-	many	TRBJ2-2	CASSEADTGELFF	TGTGCCAGCAGTGAAGCGGACACCGGGGAGCTGTTTTTT
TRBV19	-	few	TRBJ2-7	CASSTSKTYEQYF	TGTGCCAGTAGTACGTCTAAGACCTACGAGCAGTACTTC
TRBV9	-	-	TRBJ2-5	CASSPTRVPETQYF	TGTGCCAGCAGCCCGACCAGGGTGCCGGAGACCCAGTACTTC
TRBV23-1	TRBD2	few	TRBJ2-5	CASSQLNRGGLETQYF	TGCGCCAGCAGTCAATTGAACCGGGGGGGTCTGGAGACCCAGTACTTC
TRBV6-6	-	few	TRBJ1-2	CASSMGVGFGYTF	TGTGCCAGCAGTATGGGGGTCGGGTTTGGCTACACCTTC
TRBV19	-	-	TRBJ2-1	CASSIERGTYNEQFF	TGTGCCAGTAGTATAGAAAGGGGAACCTACAATGAGCAGTTCTTC
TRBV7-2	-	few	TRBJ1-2	CASTRYLTGNYGYTF	TGTGCCAGCACCCGCTACCTTACAGGGAACTATGGCTACACCTTC
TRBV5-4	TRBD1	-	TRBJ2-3	CASSPSGQGTDTQYF	TGTGCCAGCAGCCCATCGGGACAGGGGACAGATACGCAGTATTTT
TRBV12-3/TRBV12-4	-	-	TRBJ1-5	CASTLYSNQPQHF	TGTGCCAGCACCCTTTATAGCAATCAGCCCCAGCATTTT
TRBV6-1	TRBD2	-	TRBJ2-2	CASTLAENTGELFF	TGTGCCAGCACTCTAGCGGAAAACACCGGGGAGCTGTTTTTT
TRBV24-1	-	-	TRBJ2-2	CATSDLDLDGELFF	TGTGCCACCAGTGATTTGGACCTGGACGGGGAGCTGTTTTTT
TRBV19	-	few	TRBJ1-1	CASSIRFTEAFF	TGTGCCAGTAGTATAAGGTTCACTGAAGCTTTCTTT
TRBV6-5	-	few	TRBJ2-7	CASSFATGINPYEQYF	TGTGCCAGCAGTTTCGCTACAGGGATTAACCCCTACGAGCAGTACTTC
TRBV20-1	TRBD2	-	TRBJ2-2	CSARSSGADGELFF	TGCAGTGCTAGAAGTAGCGGGGCCGACGGGGAGCTGTTTTTT
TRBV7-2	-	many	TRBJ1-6	CASSNRVGDSPLHF	TGTGCCAGCAGTAACAGGGTTGGAGATTCACCCCTCCACTTT
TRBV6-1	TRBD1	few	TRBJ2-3	CASSRTGEGTDTQYF	TGTGCCAGCAGTCGGACAGGGGAGGGCACAGATACGCAGTATTTT
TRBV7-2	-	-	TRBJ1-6	CASSLDRNSPLHF	TGTGCCAGCAGCTTGGACAGAAATTCACCCCTCCACTTT
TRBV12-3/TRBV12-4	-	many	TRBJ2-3	CASSLFGGSDTQYF	TGTGCCAGCAGTTTATTCGGGGGTTCAGATACGCAGTATTTT
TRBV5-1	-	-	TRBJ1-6	CASSLTGLDNSPLHF	TGCGCCAGCAGCTTGACAGGGCTAGATAATTCACCCCTCCACTTT
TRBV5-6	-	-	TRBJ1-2	CASRSGGGDYTF	TGTGCCAGCAGGTCGGGAGGAGGGGACTACACCTTC
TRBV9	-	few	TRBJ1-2	CASSVATGNFYGYTF	TGTGCCAGCAGCGTAGCAACAGGGAATTTCTATGGCTACACCTTC
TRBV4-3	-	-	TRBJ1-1	CASSQDGVNTEAFF	TGCGCCAGCAGCCAAGATGGGGTGAACACTGAAGCTTTCTTT
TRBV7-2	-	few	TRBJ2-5	CASSLNWENTETQYF	TGTGCCAGCAGCTTAAATTGGGAAAACACGGAGACCCAGTACTTC
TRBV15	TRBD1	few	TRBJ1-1	CATSRPGGTEAFF	TGTGCCACCAGCAGACCAGGGGGCACTGAAGCTTTCTTT
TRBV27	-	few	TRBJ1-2	CASSPISDREFNYGYTF	TGTGCCAGCAGCCCCATTTCGGACAGAGAATTTAACTATGGCTACACCTTC
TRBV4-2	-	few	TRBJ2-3	CASSQDPDKYTDFVLSTDTQYF	TGTGCCAGCAGCCAAGATCCTGATAAGTACACCGATTTTGTCCTTAGCACAGATACGCAGTATTTT
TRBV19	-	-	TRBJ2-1	CASSISGTYNEQFF	TGTGCCAGTAGTATATCGGGCACCTACAATGAGCAGTTCTTC
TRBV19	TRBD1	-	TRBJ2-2	CASTPTGGGYTGELFF	TGTGCCAGTACCCCCACAGGGGGCGGGTACACCGGGGAGCTGTTTTTT
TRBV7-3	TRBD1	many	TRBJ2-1	CASSPEGTGDNEQFF	TGTGCCAGCAGTCCCGAGGGGACAGGGGACAATGAGCAGTTCTTC
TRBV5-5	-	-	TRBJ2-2	CASSSTLWAGELFF	TGTGCCAGCAGCTCGACCCTTTGGGCCGGGGAGCTGTTTTTT
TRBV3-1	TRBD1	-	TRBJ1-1	CASSQDRGSGGYTEAFF	TGTGCCAGCAGCCAAGATCGGGGGTCAGGGGGCTACACTGAAGCTTTCTTT
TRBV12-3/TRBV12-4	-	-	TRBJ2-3	CASSRDHSTDTQYF	TGTGCCAGCAGTCGGGACCACAGCACAGATACGCAGTATTTT
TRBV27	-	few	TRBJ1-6	CASSPGRGIYNSPLHF	TGTGCCAGCAGTCCGGGACGGGGAATATATAATTCACCCCTCCACTTT
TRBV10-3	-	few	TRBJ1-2	CAIRMNGGYTF	TGTGCCATCAGAATGAACGGTGGCTACACCTTC
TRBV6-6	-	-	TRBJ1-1	CASRQIEAFF	TGTGCCAGCAGACAAATCGAAGCTTTCTTT
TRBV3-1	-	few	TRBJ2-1	CASSQITGTYNEQFF	TGTGCCAGCAGCCAAATTACCGGGACCTACAATGAGCAGTTCTTC
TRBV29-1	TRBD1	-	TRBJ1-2	CSAGQDGYTF	TGCAGCGCTGGACAGGATGGCTACACCTTC
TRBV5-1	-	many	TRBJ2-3	CASSFHTDTQYF	TGCGCCAGCAGCTTCCACACAGATACGCAGTATTTT
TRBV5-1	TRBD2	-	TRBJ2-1	CASSLDSGGAYNEQFF	TGCGCCAGCAGCTTGGATAGCGGGGGGGCCTACAATGAGCAGTTCTTC
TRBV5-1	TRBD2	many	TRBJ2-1	CASSLAGGSDEQFF	TGCGCCAGCAGCTTAGCGGGGGGATCCGATGAGCAGTTCTTC
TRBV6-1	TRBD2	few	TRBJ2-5	CASSMGLAVQETQYF	TGTGCCAGCAGTATGGGACTAGCAGTCCAAGAGACCCAGTACTTC
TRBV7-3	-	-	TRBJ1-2	CASSLTLVGRPPNYGYTF	TGTGCCAGCAGCTTAACGCTGGTTGGACGGCCCCCTAACTATGGCTACACCTTC
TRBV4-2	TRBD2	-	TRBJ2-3	CASSNSGTSGKSSTDTQYF	TGTGCCAGCAGCAACTCCGGGACTAGCGGAAAATCTAGCACAGATACGCAGTATTTT
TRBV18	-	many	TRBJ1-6	CASSPLITGSNSPLHF	TGTGCCAGCTCACCTCTCATAACAGGGAGCAATTCACCCCTCCACTTT
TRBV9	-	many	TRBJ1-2	CASSRGGYGYTF	TGTGCCAGCAGCAGAGGGGGTTATGGCTACACCTTC
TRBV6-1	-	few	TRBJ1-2	CASSVEPNYGYTF	TGTGCCAGCAGTGTGGAGCCGAACTATGGCTACACCTTC
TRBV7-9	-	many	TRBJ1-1	CASSLNRVEAFF	TGTGCCAGCAGCTTAAACAGGGTAGAAGCTTTCTTT
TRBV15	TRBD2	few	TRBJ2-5	CATSRAERGETQYF	TGTGCCACCAGCAGAGCGGAGCGGGGAGAGACCCAGTACTTC
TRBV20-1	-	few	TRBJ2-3	CSARGSRDRTDTQYF	TGCAGTGCTAGAGGGTCGAGGGACCGGACAGATACGCAGTATTTT
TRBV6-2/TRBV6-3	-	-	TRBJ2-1	CASSYGWTSSYNEQFF	TGTGCCAGCAGTTACGGGTGGACTTCTTCCTACAATGAGCAGTTCTTC
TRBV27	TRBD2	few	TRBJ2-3	CASSLYRGGSTDTQYF	TGTGCCAGCAGTTTATATCGCGGGGGGAGCACAGATACGCAGTATTTT
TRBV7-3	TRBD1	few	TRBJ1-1	CASSANTGATEAFF	TGTGCCAGCAGCGCGAACACAGGGGCCACTGAAGCTTTCTTT